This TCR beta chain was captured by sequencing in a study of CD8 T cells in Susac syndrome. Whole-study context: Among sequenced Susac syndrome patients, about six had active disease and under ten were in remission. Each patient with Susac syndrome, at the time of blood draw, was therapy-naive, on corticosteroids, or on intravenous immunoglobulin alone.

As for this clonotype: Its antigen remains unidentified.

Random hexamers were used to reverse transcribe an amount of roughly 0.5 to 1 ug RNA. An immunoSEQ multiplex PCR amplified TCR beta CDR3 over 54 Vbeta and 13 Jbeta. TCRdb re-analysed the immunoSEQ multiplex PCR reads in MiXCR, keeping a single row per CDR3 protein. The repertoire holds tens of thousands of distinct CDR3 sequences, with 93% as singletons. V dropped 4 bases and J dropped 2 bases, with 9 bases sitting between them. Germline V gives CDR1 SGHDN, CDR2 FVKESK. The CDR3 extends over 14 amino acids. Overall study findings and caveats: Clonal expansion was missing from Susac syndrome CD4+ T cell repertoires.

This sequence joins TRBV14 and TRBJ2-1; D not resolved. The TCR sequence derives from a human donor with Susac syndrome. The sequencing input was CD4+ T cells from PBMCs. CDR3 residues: CASSPRLAYNEQFF. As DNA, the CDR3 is TGTGCCAGCAGCCCGAGACTGGCCTACAATGAGCAGTTCTTC.